This passage covers 20 T cell receptor beta chains from one sample sequenced in a study of control samples from healthy donors and cancer patients (dated by TCRdb to the early 2020s). Libraries came from the immunoSEQ multiplex PCR assay. TCRdb took this table from immuneACCESS and kept in-frame rearrangements with V and J called. Such tables lack part of the clones; where checked against another copy, unresolved V genes explain under half of the gap, and the rest is unexplained. Here the sample has about 50,000 clones; 95% to 97% occur a single time. The biggest ten clones account for approximately 1.9% of the sample. The sequencing input was blood. The receptors come from a woman aged 25 to 39 in good health.

This chain joins TRBV19 and TRBJ1-2; no reliable D call. Germline V gene data show CDR1 as LNHDA and CDR2 as SQIVND (reference sequence). The CDR3 runs 15 residues. The V end lost 3 bases, the J end lost 4 bases, and 15 bases lay between the germline ends. In nucleotides, the CDR3 is TGTGCCAGTAGTATCGCCCCCGGACGGATCTATGGCTACACCTTC. It specifies CASSIAPGRIYGYTF. The full variable domain, rest sourced from reference TRBV19 and TRBJ1-2, is DGGITQSPKYLFRKEGQNVTLSCEQNLNHDAMYWYRQDPGQGLRLIYYSQIVNDFQKGDIAEGYSVSREKKESFPLTVTSAQKNPTAFYLCASSIAPGRIYGYTFGSGTRLTVV.

This chain links TRBV20-1 with TRBJ1-5; the D is unclear. CDR1 is DFQATT and CDR2 is SNEGSKA in the germline V gene (reference sequence). The CDR3 is 14 amino acids. V was pared by 3 bases and J by 1 base, with 10 bases between. The CDR3 reads CSASSPGSNQPQHF. In nucleotides, the CDR3 is TGCAGTGCTAGTAGCCCTGGAAGCAATCAGCCCCAGCATTTT.

V usage is TRBV3-1 (or the pseudogene TRBV3-2) and J usage is TRBJ2-3; 12 positions match TRBD2. This CDR3 has 16 amino acids. The germline CDR1 and CDR2 sequences are LGHDT and YNNKEL (reference sequence). V lost 5 bases to trimming and J lost 4 bases; unmatched junction nucleotides: 7. The CDR3 bases are TGTGCCAGCAGCGAAACTAGCGGGAGGTATGCAGATACGCAGTATTTT. This sequence encodes CASSETSGRYADTQYF.

This rearrangement joins TRBV7-3 to TRBJ2-5; D perhaps matches TRBD1 (6 bases). V gave up 5 bases and J gave up 5 bases, with 12 bases separating them. The CDR3 sequence is 13 residues long. CDR1 is SGHTA and CDR2 is FQGTGA in the germline V gene. The CDR3 spells CASSPTGLETQYF. The CDR3 region has the DNA TGTGCCAGCAGCCCAACAGGGCTCGAGACCCAGTACTTC.

In this sample, this clone turned up once. The rearrangement links TRBV18 to TRBJ1-2; 9 bases are shared with TRBD1. The CDR3 covers 16 residues. Per germline, CDR1 KGHSH and CDR2 LQKENI. The ends lost 3 bases at V and 4 bases at J; junction bases unmatched: 9. The CDR3 here is CASSPSGTGLAYGYTF. The CDR3, as DNA: TGTGCCAGCTCACCCTCCGGGACAGGGCTTGCCTATGGCTACACCTTC.

The chain is built from TRBV27 and TRBJ2-7, with 10 bases identical to TRBD1. The length of the CDR3 is 14 residues. Germline-derived CDR1 and CDR2 are MNHEY and SMNVEV (reference sequence). V lost 5 bases to trimming and J lost 3 bases; unmatched junction nucleotides: 4. The CDR3 coding sequence is TGTGCCAGCAGTGACCGGGACAGGGGCTACGAGCAGTACTTC. Translation: CASSDRDRGYEQYF.

This clone is a singleton in its sample. The genes are TRBV27 and TRBJ1-4; possibly TRBD1 for D (5 bases). The V gene lost 8 bases and the J gene lost 8 bases, with 18 bases spanning the gap. Germline CDR1 and CDR2: MNHEY and SMNVEV (reference sequence). The CDR3 has 14 residues. The CDR3 loop is CASGEQVAGEKLFF. The DNA for the CDR3 is TGTGCCAGCGGAGAACAGGTAGCAGGCGAAAAACTGTTTTTT. The full variable domain, completed using reference TRBV27 and TRBJ1-4, is EAQVTQNPRYLITVTGKKLTVTCSQNMNHEYMSWYRQDPGLGLRQIYYSMNVEVTDKGDVPEGYKVSRKEKRNFPLILESPSPNQTSLYFCASGEQVAGEKLFFGSGTQLSVL.

V is TRBV12-3 or TRBV12-4 and J is TRBJ2-3; possibly TRBD1 or TRBD2 for D (5 bases each). Trimming removed 3 bases at V and 5 bases at J, with 6 bases between. The CDR3 loop spans 12 amino acids. Here the CDR3 reads CASSFGGDTQYF. Here the CDR3 DNA reads TGTGCCAGCAGTTTTGGGGGAGATACGCAGTATTTT.

The chain links TRBV18 to TRBJ2-7, with 9 bases matching TRBD2. J gave up 6 bases and V 8 bases, and 14 bases lay outside the gene matches. The CDR3 runs to 15 residues. Germline V CDR1 and CDR2: KGHSH, LQKENI. The CDR3 nucleotides are TGTGCCAGCGCGGCGGGGGGGGCCCCGATATTCGAGCAGTACTTC. This encodes CASAAGGAPIFEQYF.

The V call is TRBV29-1, the J call TRBJ1-3; a weak D match, TRBD1 (5 bases). The V gene's germline CDR1 is SQVTM and CDR2 ANQGSEA. The CDR3 length is 13 residues. V dropped 4 bases and J dropped 3 bases, with 10 bases sitting between them. CDR3 region: CSVAHRGGNTIYF. CDR3 nucleotide sequence: TGCAGCGTTGCACATAGGGGTGGAAACACCATATATTTT.

The chain employs TRBV11-3 and TRBJ2-1, with 7 positions matching TRBD2. Germline V gene lookup returns CDR1 SGHNT and CDR2 YENEEA. This CDR3 has 14 amino acids. V was pared by 1 base and J by 9 bases, with 6 bases of the junction left unmatched. CDR3 residues: CASSLGGRAFEQFF. Here the CDR3 DNA reads TGTGCCAGCAGCTTAGGAGGGAGGGCCTTTGAGCAGTTCTTC. The full variable domain, completed using reference TRBV11-3 and TRBJ2-1, is EAGVVQSPRYKIIEKKQPVAFWCNPISGHNTLYWYLQNLGQGPELLIRYENEEAVDDSQLPKDRFSAERLKGVDSTLKIQPAELGDSAVYLCASSLGGRAFEQFFGPGTRLTVL.

The chain joins TRBV5-8 to TRBJ2-1, with 9 bases that match TRBD1. From germline, CDR1 is SGHTS and CDR2 YDEGEE. This CDR3 is 15 amino acids long. The J segment lost 10 bases and the V segment lost 3 bases, leaving 11 bases of the junction unmatched. The chain's CDR3 is CASSSGQGKDREQFF. The CDR3, as DNA: TGTGCCAGCAGCTCTGGACAGGGGAAAGACAGGGAGCAGTTCTTC.

J is TRBJ2-2 and V is TRBV7-8; 14 bases fit TRBD2. The germline V gene has CDR1 SGHVS and CDR2 FQNEAQ. There are 18 residues in the CDR3. J gave up 1 base and V 5 bases, and 6 bases lay outside the gene matches. CDR3: CASSLGLAGGGNTGELFF. CDR3 DNA sequence: TGTGCCAGCAGCCTCGGACTAGCGGGAGGTGGGAACACCGGGGAGCTGTTTTTT.

The chain links TRBV6-5 to TRBJ1-6; unclear D gene. Germline V gene sequence: CDR1 MNHEY, CDR2 SVGAGI. V shed 5 bases and J shed 10 bases, with 9 bases lying between them. The CDR3 is 12 residues long. CDR3 loop: CASSSPRSPLHF. The CDR3 DNA sequence: TGTGCCAGCAGTAGCCCTCGGTCACCCCTCCACTTT.

V is TRBV4-1 and J is TRBJ1-1; 7 positions agree with TRBD1. V was pared by 4 bases and J by 0 bases, with 5 bases of the junction left unmatched. This CDR3 spans 15 amino acids. Per germline, CDR1 MGHRA and CDR2 YSYEKL. In nucleotides, the CDR3 is TGCGCCAGCAGCCCTTCGGGACAGTTGAACACTGAAGCTTTCTTT. Its protein is CASSPSGQLNTEAFF.

CDR3 bases: TGTGCCAGCAGTTTAACAGGGGGACCTTACAATGAGCAGTTCTTC. It specifies CASSLTGGPYNEQFF. The chain recombines TRBV28 with TRBJ2-1; 8 bases align to TRBD1. Germline-derived CDR1 and CDR2 are MDHEN and SYDVKM. This CDR3 spans 15 amino acids. The ends lost 2 bases at V and 4 bases at J; junction bases unmatched: 4.

This clone has more than one count but fewer than ten. The chain has TRBV7-2 and TRBJ2-1; D is uncertain. Germline V gene sequence: CDR1 SGHTA, CDR2 FQGNSA. Trimming removed 5 bases from V and 0 bases from J, with 5 bases in between. The CDR3 contains 13 residues. The chain's CDR3 is CASSPGSYNEQFF. The CDR3, as DNA: TGTGCCAGCAGCCCCGGCTCCTACAATGAGCAGTTCTTC.

This chain uses TRBV6-6 with TRBJ1-1; 9 bases match TRBD1. The V gene's germline CDR1 is MNHNY and CDR2 SVGAGI (reference sequence). V trimming: 6 bases; J trimming: 7 bases; junction bases outside the gene matches: 9. The CDR3 is 14 residues long. The CDR3 nucleotides are TGTGCCAGCAGCCGCAACAGGGGGCAGGGTGAAGCTTTCTTT. It yields the protein CASSRNRGQGEAFF.

The chain joins TRBV28 to TRBJ2-5; TRBD1 matches at 9 bases. The V segment lost 7 bases and the J segment 2 bases; nucleotides outside the gene matches: 5. Germline V gene data show CDR1 as MDHEN and CDR2 as SYDVKM. The CDR3 consists of 14 residues. CDR3 DNA sequence: TGTGCCAGCAACCGGGACAGGGCTCAAGAGACCCAGTACTTC. This encodes CASNRDRAQETQYF.

This chain joins TRBV6-5 and TRBJ2-2; 15 nucleotides line up with TRBD2. The CDR3 runs 16 residues. Trimming cost V 6 bases and J 5 bases; bases outside gene matches: 4. From germline, CDR1 is MNHEY and CDR2 SVGAGI. CDR3: CASSYGLAGGTGELFF. The CDR3 bases are TGTGCCAGCAGCTACGGACTAGCGGGAGGGACCGGGGAGCTGTTTTTT.